Following are 30 T cell receptor beta chains from one sample sequenced in a study of T cell responses to AZD1222 COVID-19 vaccine. Method: immunoSEQ multiplex PCR; TCRdb's copy keeps in-frame clones and lacks some. The sample consists of about 88,000 clones, 92% of them appearing once. Sequenced here: peripheral blood, sampled on day 0 of AZD1222 vaccination. These receptors originate from an adult in good health.

The chain couples TRBV2 to TRBJ2-5, with D unresolved. V was trimmed by 4 bases and J by 2 bases, leaving 11 bases between them. The CDR3 spans 14 residues. CDR1 and CDR2 (germline): SNHLY, FYNNEI. The CDR3 DNA reads TGTGCCAGCAGTGTTCATGGGCCTCAAGAGACCCAGTACTTC. Its translation: CASSVHGPQETQYF.

This chain connects TRBV11-3 to TRBJ2-3; 10 nucleotides line up with TRBD2. Germline assignment: CDR1 SGHNT and CDR2 YENEEA. The CDR3 has 15 amino acids. J lost 5 bases, V lost 1 base, and 3 bases had no gene match. CDR3 nucleotide sequence: TGTGCCAGCAGCTTAGGGCTAGCGGGAGTAGATACGCAGTATTTT. This encodes CASSLGLAGVDTQYF.

The chain couples TRBV29-1 to TRBJ2-1, with unresolved D. This CDR3 contains 13 residues. V lost 3 bases to trimming and J lost 0 bases, with 6 bases between them. The germline V gene has CDR1 SQVTM and CDR2 ANQGSEA. The CDR3 DNA reads as TGCAGCGTTGACAGTTACTCCTACAATGAGCAGTTCTTC. Translation: CSVDSYSYNEQFF.

The chain couples TRBV27 to TRBJ2-3; D call uncertain. Trimming removed 8 bases at V and 6 bases at J, with 6 bases between. CDR1 is MNHEY and CDR2 is SMNVEV in the germline V gene (reference sequence). The CDR3 runs 10 residues. The CDR3 nucleotides are TGTGCCAGCGGTCCGGATACGCAGTATTTT. It specifies CASGPDTQYF.

This clone was detected once. V gene TRBV7-2 combines with J gene TRBJ2-2; D gene unclear. The germline V gene encodes CDR1 SGHTA and CDR2 FQGNSA. The V end was cut by 6 bases, the J end by 6 bases, with 11 bases between. The CDR3 covers 13 residues. The CDR3 coding sequence is TGTGCCAGCAGAAAAGATAGCCCCGGGGAGCTGTTTTTT. The encoded protein is CASRKDSPGELFF.

The chain joins TRBV10-1 to TRBJ2-7; TRBD1 agrees at 10 bases. The V segment lost 6 bases and the J segment 4 bases; nucleotides outside the gene matches: 9. Germline V gene sequence: CDR1 WNHNN, CDR2 SYGVQD (reference sequence). The CDR3 covers 15 residues. The CDR3 sequence: CASRATGTGVYEQYF. The CDR3 DNA is TGCGCCAGCAGAGCGACCGGGACAGGGGTGTACGAGCAGTACTTC.

This clone was picked up one time. The rearrangement uses TRBV6-5 and TRBJ2-7, with D perhaps matching TRBD1 (5 bases). V lost 0 bases and J 2 bases, leaving 14 bases between the germline ends. This CDR3 comprises 16 residues. Germline CDR1 reads MNHEY; CDR2 reads SVGAGI. The CDR3 spells CASSYSMARATYEQYF. CDR3 DNA sequence: TGTGCCAGCAGTTACTCGATGGCCAGGGCGACCTACGAGCAGTACTTC.

The V gene is TRBV2, the J gene TRBJ2-7; the match to TRBD2 covers 12 bases. The V gene's germline CDR1 is SNHLY and CDR2 FYNNEI. The CDR3 covers 13 residues. The V gene end was trimmed by 7 bases and the J gene end by 9 bases; junction bases not matched to a gene: 7. The CDR3 spells CASNRLAGEGQYF. In DNA, the CDR3 is TGTGCCAGCAATAGACTAGCGGGAGAGGGGCAGTACTTC.

V and J are TRBV7-6 and TRBJ2-7, with D unresolved. Trimming left V 5 bases short and J 2 bases short, with 16 bases between. The CDR3 has 15 residues. The germline gives CDR1 SGHVS, CDR2 FNYEAQ. Here the CDR3 reads CASSQDLGEPYEQYF. The CDR3 coding sequence is TGTGCCAGCAGCCAGGACCTTGGTGAGCCCTACGAGCAGTACTTC.

The count of this clone is one. The chain combines TRBV5-1 with TRBJ2-1; no definite D call. Germline CDR1 and CDR2: SGHRS and YFSETQ. V was trimmed by 4 bases and J by 15 bases, leaving 17 bases between them. The CDR3 extends over 12 amino acids. The CDR3, as DNA: TGCGCCAGCAGCACCTCTGGCGAGAGCTTGTTCTTC. This codes for CASSTSGESLFF. Full variable domain (remainder filled in from reference TRBV5-1 and TRBJ2-1): KAGVTQTPRYLIKTRGQQVTLSCSPISGHRSVSWYQQTPGQGLQFLFEYFSETQRNKGNFPGRFSGRQFSNSRSEMNVSTLELGDSALYLCASSTSGESLFFGPGTRLTVL.

The chain recombines TRBV19 with TRBJ2-5; 9 bases agree with TRBD2. The CDR3 runs 14 residues. Trimming cost V 3 bases and J 9 bases; bases outside gene matches: 8. Germline CDR1 reads LNHDA; CDR2 reads SQIVND (reference sequence). CDR3 nucleotides: TGTGCCAGTAGTATGAGACTAGCGGTCGGGGCCCAGTACTTC. This encodes CASSMRLAVGAQYF.

This chain links TRBV6-2 or TRBV6-3 with TRBJ1-5; D is perhaps TRBD1 (5 bases). Between the trimmed V and J ends, which lost 2 bases and 7 bases, there was a span of 6 bases. CDR1 and CDR2 (germline): MNHEY, SVGEGT. CDR3 size: 12 residues. CDR3 DNA sequence: TGTGCCAGCAGTTACGGGGGACAGCCCCAGCATTTT. Translation gives CASSYGGQPQHF.

This clone was detected only a few times. This sequence joins TRBV10-3 and TRBJ1-2; 11 bases line up with TRBD1. The CDR3 is made up of 14 amino acids. J was trimmed by 7 bases and V by 6 bases; bases with no gene match: 7. Germline-derived CDR1 and CDR2 are ENHRY and SYGVKD. The CDR3 bases are TGTGCCATCAGCCCCGGACAGGGGGCGTTTGGCTACACCTTC. Translated, it gives CAISPGQGAFGYTF.

V is TRBV19 and J is TRBJ1-2; 8 bases match TRBD1. Trimming took 5 bases from V and 5 from J; bases not matched to a gene: 4. CDR1 is LNHDA, CDR2 SQIVND, per germline (reference sequence). The length of the CDR3 is 13 residues. The CDR3 nucleotides read TGTGCCAGTAGTCTGACAGGGGTTTATGGCTACACCTTC. Its protein is CASSLTGVYGYTF.

The chain links TRBV9 to TRBJ1-1, with no clear D. Trimming stripped 4 bases from V and 4 bases from J, with 11 bases between. This CDR3 contains 13 residues. CDR1 and CDR2 from the germline V gene are SGDLS and YYNGEE. The CDR3 here is CASSRPRSTEAFF. The CDR3 nucleotides are TGTGCCAGCAGCCGTCCTCGGTCCACTGAAGCTTTCTTT.

This clone was detected once. This chain connects TRBV7-9 to TRBJ2-7; D call uncertain. Deletions cut 5 bases from V and 4 bases from J, with 12 bases between. The CDR3 has 13 residues. CDR1 and CDR2 from the germline V gene are SEHNR and FQNEAQ (reference sequence). DNA of the CDR3: TGTGCCAGCAGCCTATCGGCGCCGTACGAGCAGTACTTC. It is translated as CASSLSAPYEQYF.

The chain is built from TRBV4-2 and TRBJ1-2; D unresolved. V was cut by 1 base and J by 2 bases, with 8 bases left in between. The CDR3 is 14 amino acids. Looked up from germline, CDR1 is LGHNA and CDR2 is YNFKEQ. The CDR3 is CASSQALGNYGYTF. CDR3 bases: TGTGCCAGCAGCCAAGCCTTGGGGAACTATGGCTACACCTTC.

J is TRBJ1-1 and V is TRBV12-5; perhaps TRBD1 as D (5 bases). Germline V gene lookup returns CDR1 LGHNT and CDR2 FRNRAP. Between the trimmed V and J ends, which lost 3 bases and 0 bases, there was a span of 14 bases. The CDR3 consists of 16 residues. CDR3 nucleotide sequence: TGTGCTAGTGGTTTAGCTAGGGGCAACCTGAACACTGAAGCTTTCTTT. Residues: CASGLARGNLNTEAFF.

V usage is TRBV4-2 and J usage is TRBJ2-5; D might be TRBD1 (5 bases). Trimming cost V 9 bases and J 4 bases, with 15 bases left between them. Germline CDR1 and CDR2: LGHNA and YNFKEQ. The CDR3 spans 13 residues. The DNA for the CDR3 is TGTGCCAGTACCCGGGCAGGGATAGAGACCCAGTACTTC. It yields the protein CASTRAGIETQYF.

This chain links TRBV28 with TRBJ2-7; no reliable D call. The CDR3 sequence is 13 residues long. Germline V gene data show CDR1 as MDHEN and CDR2 as SYDVKM. Trimming removed 7 bases from V and 1 base from J, with 11 bases in between. This chain's CDR3 is CASTGGHSYEQYF. In nucleotides, the CDR3 is TGTGCCAGCACCGGTGGGCATTCCTACGAGCAGTACTTC.

V and J are TRBV3-1 (or the pseudogene TRBV3-2) and TRBJ2-1; 9 nucleotides agree with TRBD1. With 2 bases clipped from V and 6 bases from J, the junction kept 2 bases outside the gene matches. There are 14 residues in the CDR3. Germline V gene data show CDR1 as LGHDT and CDR2 as YNNKEL (reference sequence). For the CDR3, the DNA is TGTGCCAGCAGCCAACGGGACAGGGCCAATGAGCAGTTCTTC. Translated, it gives CASSQRDRANEQFF.

Of note for this clone: The identical CDR3 is also encoded by other nucleotide sequences in the sample. This chain joins TRBV12-3 or TRBV12-4 and TRBJ2-5; D gene unclear. Trimming pared 2 bases from V and 1 base from J, leaving 5 bases between. This CDR3 is 13 amino acids long. The CDR3 protein is CASSLRSQETQYF. CDR3 nucleotide sequence: TGTGCCAGCAGTTTACGTAGCCAAGAGACCCAGTACTTC.

The chain uses TRBV9 and TRBJ2-1, with D unclear. Germline loops: CDR1 SGDLS, CDR2 YYNGEE. The CDR3 totals 16 residues. V was cut by 0 bases and J by 6 bases, with 16 bases left in between. The CDR3 DNA reads TGTGCCAGCAGCGTAGCTACCCGACGACTTGGCAATGAGCAGTTCTTC. Translating gives CASSVATRRLGNEQFF.

The chain has TRBV28 and TRBJ2-1; TRBD2 might be the D (6 bases). This CDR3 spans 14 amino acids. Germline V gene data show CDR1 as MDHEN and CDR2 as SYDVKM. Trimming left V 8 bases short and J 3 bases short, with 14 bases between. DNA for the CDR3: TGTGCCAGCTACCCGGGTAGCGGCTACAATGAGCAGTTCTTC. Its translation is CASYPGSGYNEQFF.

This chain joins TRBV7-2 and TRBJ1-5; TRBD1 agrees at 8 bases. With 5 bases clipped from V and 2 bases from J, the junction kept 2 bases outside the gene matches. This CDR3 has 14 residues. Germline V lookup: CDR1 SGHTA, CDR2 FQGNSA. The CDR3 sequence is CASSTDRGNQPQHF. CDR3 nucleotides: TGTGCCAGCAGCACGGACAGGGGCAATCAGCCCCAGCATTTT.

The chain carries TRBV7-2 and TRBJ2-5; D uncertain. This CDR3 contains 11 residues. CDR1 and CDR2 (germline): SGHTA, FQGNSA. Trimming pared 4 bases from V and 3 bases from J, leaving 3 bases between. CDR3 amino acids: CASSSEETQYF. In nucleotides, the CDR3 is TGTGCCAGCAGCTCAGAAGAGACCCAGTACTTC.

The rearrangement joins TRBV19 to TRBJ1-1, with TRBD1 identical over 8 bases. The CDR3 contains 13 residues. Germline V CDR1 and CDR2: LNHDA, SQIVND (reference sequence). Losses at the gene ends were 8 bases for V and 4 bases for J; bases not matched to a gene: 6. The CDR3 DNA reads as TGTGCCAGTTCGACAGGGGAGGGCACTGAAGCTTTCTTT. This codes for CASSTGEGTEAFF.

This clone was seen only a few times. This same CDR3 is encoded by further DNA sequences in the sample. The CDR3 sequence is CASSPNNQPQHF. The CDR3 bases are TGTGCCAGCAGTCCCAACAATCAGCCCCAGCATTTT. This chain links TRBV6-5 with TRBJ1-5; D unclear. The V end lost 5 bases, the J end lost 3 bases, and 5 bases lay between the germline ends. The CDR3 consists of 12 residues. CDR1 is MNHEY and CDR2 is SVGAGI in the germline V gene.

The chain recombines TRBV24-1 with TRBJ2-3; 10 bases map to TRBD1. V shed 4 bases and J 6 bases; nucleotides not matched to a gene: 21. This CDR3 has 20 residues. Germline V gives CDR1 KGHDR, CDR2 SFDVKD. CDR3 sequence reads: CATSDHGRDRGKAYLDTQYF. DNA of the CDR3: TGTGCCACCAGTGACCATGGCCGGGACAGGGGAAAGGCGTATTTGGATACGCAGTATTTT.

The chain links TRBV6-5 to TRBJ1-4, with TRBD1 identical over 9 bases. CDR1 and CDR2 from the germline V gene are MNHEY and SVGAGI. This CDR3 region has 14 residues. The V and J ends lost 4 bases and 7 bases, in that order; junction bases with no gene match: 4. In DNA form, the CDR3 reads TGTGCCAGCAGTTCGGACAGGGGAGTTGAAAAACTGTTTTTT. Translating it yields CASSSDRGVEKLFF.